These 28 T cell receptor beta chains originate from one sample sequenced in a study of blood T cells in healthy people across ages. The authors ran a second PCR of 7 to 11 cycles using a sample-barcoded 5' primer and a J-beta primer mix. TCRdb reanalysed the 5' RACE reads using MiXCR and keeps one entry per CDR3 protein. This sample has some 640,000 distinct CDR3 sequences; 49% occur once, and the top ten carry roughly 34%. The sequenced sample consisted of blood. These receptors all stem from a woman aged 55 to 70 in good health.

This clonotype was seen a few times. This rearrangement joins TRBV29-1 to TRBJ2-3, with unresolved D. The CDR3 length is 15 residues. Germline loops: CDR1 SQVTM, CDR2 ANQGSEA. V dropped 5 bases and J dropped 2 bases, with 17 bases sitting between them. The CDR3 protein is CSVTELRTLTDTQYF. The CDR3 DNA reads as TGCAGCGTTACCGAACTCAGAACCCTCACAGATACGCAGTATTTT.

Details on this clonotype: A read error is possible here, since a much larger clone lies one base away. The chain is built from TRBV5-6 and TRBJ1-2; D unclear. Germline V gives CDR1 SGHDT, CDR2 YYEEEE. This CDR3 is built from 14 residues. The CDR3: CAGSLAVRTYGYTF. The CDR3 DNA reads as TGTGCCGGCAGCTTGGCGGTCCGGACCTATGGCTACACCTTC. The full variable domain, rest sourced from reference TRBV5-6 and TRBJ1-2, is DAGVTQSPTHLIKTRGQQVTLRCSPKSGHDTVSWYQQALGQGPQFIFQYYEEEERQRGNFPDRFSGHQFPNYSSELNVNALLLGDSALYLCAGSLAVRTYGYTFGSGTRLTVV.

This clonotype was observed a few times. CDR3 amino acids: CSVEGGDHYNEQFF. Written as DNA, the CDR3 is TGCAGCGTTGAGGGCGGCGACCACTACAATGAGCAGTTCTTC. The chain has TRBV29-1 and TRBJ2-1; D unclear. V dropped 3 bases and J dropped 3 bases, with 12 bases sitting between them. Germline V gene sequence: CDR1 SQVTM, CDR2 ANQGSEA. This CDR3 is 14 amino acids long.

The V gene is TRBV6-2 or TRBV6-3, the J gene TRBJ1-1, with 7 bases that match TRBD1. J gave up 1 base and V 5 bases, and 13 bases lay outside the gene matches. CDR3 length: 17 residues. Per the germline V gene, CDR1 is MNHEY and CDR2 is SVGEGT. The CDR3 protein is CASSNSRDSLSNTEAFF. In DNA, the CDR3 is TGTGCCAGCAGTAACAGTCGGGACAGCCTCTCGAACACTGAAGCTTTCTTT.

The CDR3 sequence: CSADPGQGVPNYGYTF. CDR3 DNA: TGCAGTGCTGACCCGGGACAGGGAGTGCCTAACTATGGCTACACCTTC. The V call is TRBV20-1, the J call TRBJ1-2; 9 positions match TRBD1. Germline V gives CDR1 DFQATT, CDR2 SNEGSKA (reference sequence). This CDR3 comprises 16 residues. The V segment lost 5 bases and the J segment 0 bases; nucleotides outside the gene matches: 10.

The chain couples TRBV5-5 to TRBJ2-1; D possibly corresponds to TRBD1 (6 bases). The J call may not be correct, given that the DNA end is closer to TRBJ2-7. This CDR3 has 15 residues. Germline CDR1 reads SGHKS; CDR2 reads YYEKEE (reference sequence). The CDR3 here is CASSFWGLAYNEQYF. In DNA form, the CDR3 reads TGTGCCAGCAGCTTTTGGGGGCTAGCATACAATGAGCAGTACTTC.

The chain recombines TRBV9 with TRBJ2-1; the D gene is possibly TRBD1 (6 bases). V gave up 4 bases and J gave up 2 bases, with 13 bases separating them. Germline loops: CDR1 SGDLS, CDR2 YYNGEE. The CDR3 runs to 15 residues. The CDR3 sequence is CASSRGQTAYNEQFF. CDR3 nucleotides: TGTGCCAGCAGCCGCGGACAGACAGCCTACAATGAGCAGTTCTTC.

V gene TRBV12-3 or TRBV12-4 combines with J gene TRBJ2-4, with D perhaps matching TRBD1 or TRBD2 (6 bases each). The CDR3 extends over 13 amino acids. Trimming cost V 3 bases and J 13 bases, with 16 bases left between them. In DNA, the CDR3 is TGTGCCAGCAGTTTGGGGGGCGGCTACAAGCAGTACTTC. It is translated as CASSLGGGYKQYF.

The chain carries TRBV7-2 and TRBJ1-2; D perhaps matches TRBD1 (6 bases). The CDR3 loop spans 14 amino acids. The V gene's germline CDR1 is SGHTA and CDR2 FQGNSA. V was cut by 0 bases and J by 4 bases, with 9 bases left in between. This CDR3 reads CTSSLAGHLYGYTF. The CDR3 DNA reads as TGTACCAGCAGCTTAGCGGGACACCTCTATGGCTACACCTTC. Full variable domain (outside the CDR3, taken from reference TRBV7-2 and TRBJ1-2): GAGVSQSPSNKVTEKGKDVELRCDPISGHTALYWYRQSLGQGLEFLIYFQGNSAPDKSGLPSDRFSAERTGGSVSTLTIQRTQQEDSAVYLCTSSLAGHLYGYTFGSGTRLTVV.

A word on this clonotype: Mismatch with germline at one junction end may stem from a read error. The chain combines TRBV4-2 with TRBJ2-6; D perhaps matches TRBD2 (5 bases). Per the germline V gene, CDR1 is LGHNA and CDR2 is YNFKEQ. This CDR3 contains 17 residues. CDR3 sequence (DNA): TGTGCCGGCAGCCGCGACGAGGGTACGCAGGGGGCCAACGTCCTGACTTTC. Translation gives CAGSRDEGTQGANVLTF.

This clonotype was seen a handful of times. The chain recombines TRBV4-3 with TRBJ2-1; the D gene is possibly TRBD2 (5 bases). This CDR3 has 14 residues. In germline, CDR1 is LGHNA, CDR2 YSLEER. V was trimmed by 8 bases and J by 8 bases, leaving 19 bases between them. CDR3 region: CASEKDLNTYEQFF. The CDR3, as DNA: TGCGCCAGCGAAAAGGACTTAAATACGTATGAGCAGTTCTTC.

The rearrangement links TRBV2 to TRBJ2-1; D is possibly TRBD1 (6 bases). The germline CDR1 and CDR2 sequences are SNHLY and FYNNEI. V shed 3 bases and J shed 5 bases, with 8 bases lying between them. This CDR3 comprises 13 residues. CDR3 region: CASSENRDNEQFF. As DNA, the CDR3 is TGTGCCAGCAGTGAGAACAGGGACAATGAGCAGTTCTTC.

In this sample, this clonotype turned up a few times. This chain connects TRBV12-3 or TRBV12-4 to TRBJ2-4; TRBD1 matches at 9 bases. V gave up 5 bases and J gave up 6 bases; unmatched junction bases: 5. This CDR3 comprises 14 residues. The CDR3 loop is CASSPGQGLNIQYF. The CDR3 DNA sequence: TGTGCCAGCAGTCCAGGACAGGGGTTAAACATTCAGTACTTC.

In this sample, this clonotype turned up a few times. This chain uses TRBV20-1 with TRBJ2-3; the match to TRBD1 covers 7 bases. V gave up 4 bases and J gave up 6 bases; unmatched junction bases: 10. The CDR3 sequence is 14 residues long. The V gene's germline CDR1 is DFQATT and CDR2 SNEGSKA (reference sequence). The CDR3 nucleotides are TGCAGTGCTACCCCGGGACAGACAACGGATACGCAGTATTTT. This translates into CSATPGQTTDTQYF.

This chain connects TRBV9 to TRBJ2-5, with no clear D. This CDR3 is 16 amino acids long. CDR1 and CDR2 (germline): SGDLS, YYNGEE. The V end lost 2 bases, the J end lost 2 bases, and 16 bases lay between the germline ends. The CDR3 is CASSVSPTGGQETQYF. DNA for the CDR3: TGTGCCAGCAGCGTCTCCCCCACTGGCGGACAAGAGACCCAGTACTTC.

This rearrangement joins TRBV9 to TRBJ2-7; 7 bases map to TRBD1. Germline V gene sequence: CDR1 SGDLS, CDR2 YYNGEE. The V and J ends lost 0 bases and 7 bases, in that order; junction bases with no gene match: 19. This CDR3 has 18 residues. Written as DNA, the CDR3 is TGTGCCAGCAGCGTAGCTACCCCGACAGGGACCGGTGGGAATGAGCAGTACTTC. This translates into CASSVATPTGTGGNEQYF.

Many counts were recorded for this clonotype. The chain combines TRBV4-2 with TRBJ2-6; 12 bases line up with TRBD2. Looked up from germline, CDR1 is LGHNA and CDR2 is YNFKEQ. CDR3 length: 18 residues. Losses at the gene ends were 6 bases for V and 1 base for J; bases not matched to a gene: 7. CDR3 protein: CASRRLAGEASGANVLTF. The DNA of the CDR3 is TGTGCCAGCAGACGACTAGCGGGAGAGGCATCTGGGGCCAACGTCCTGACTTTC.

This clonotype was detected a few times. This chain joins TRBV7-3 and TRBJ2-1; tentative D call: TRBD2 (6 bases). This CDR3 spans 16 amino acids. The germline CDR1 and CDR2 sequences are SGHTA and FQGTGA. Trimming took off 5 bases at V and 4 bases at J, with 18 bases between the two ends. The CDR3 DNA is TGTGCCAGCAGCCTACCTGGGTCCCGGGGGTACAATGAGCAGTTCTTC. It is translated as CASSLPGSRGYNEQFF.

The chain carries TRBV4-3 and TRBJ2-5, with D possibly being TRBD1 or TRBD2 (5 bases each). V shed 4 bases and J shed 11 bases, with 20 bases lying between them. This CDR3 contains 14 residues. In germline, CDR1 is LGHNA, CDR2 YSLEER. CDR3 amino acids: CASSRGPLEGEQYF. CDR3 nucleotides: TGCGCCAGCAGCCGGGGACCCCTGGAAGGTGAGCAGTACTTC.

The gene calls are TRBV29-1 and TRBJ2-1; D remains unclear. Germline CDR1 and CDR2: SQVTM and ANQGSEA. The CDR3 contains 12 residues. V shed 5 bases and J shed 9 bases, with 14 bases lying between them. The chain's CDR3 is CSVYPLGSEQFF. CDR3 in DNA: TGCAGCGTTTACCCATTAGGTAGTGAGCAGTTCTTC.

This clonotype occurred a few times. J is TRBJ2-4 and V is TRBV13; 9 bases align to TRBD1. Trimming at V came to 3 bases and at J to 7 bases, leaving 13 bases not matched to a gene. The CDR3 has 17 residues. Germline CDR1 and CDR2: PRHDT and FYEKMQ (reference sequence). CDR3 nucleotide sequence: TGTGCCAGCAGCTTCACAGGGGGCGCCGCCGAGAAGAACATTCAGTACTTC. Translation gives CASSFTGGAAEKNIQYF.

The rearrangement uses TRBV28 and TRBJ2-7; the match to TRBD1 covers 8 bases. J lost 6 bases, V lost 6 bases, and 10 bases had no gene match. The CDR3 loop spans 14 amino acids. Germline loops: CDR1 MDHEN, CDR2 SYDVKM. CDR3 loop: CASSRAGTGGEQYF. As DNA, the CDR3 is TGTGCCAGCAGCCGCGCCGGGACAGGCGGCGAGCAGTACTTC.

The rearrangement links TRBV6-2 or TRBV6-3 to TRBJ2-7; possible D gene TRBD1, 6 bases. Trimming left V 2 bases short and J 10 bases short, with 9 bases between. The germline gives CDR1 MNHEY, CDR2 SVGEGT. The CDR3 sequence is 11 residues long. The CDR3: CASSYGTIQYF. Written as DNA, the CDR3 is TGTGCCAGCAGTTACGGGACAATTCAGTACTTC.

The chain has TRBV28 and TRBJ2-6; either TRBD1 or TRBD2 may fit D (6 bases each). The CDR3 covers 19 residues. The germline V gene encodes CDR1 MDHEN and CDR2 SYDVKM. Trimming shortened V by 0 bases and J by 0 bases, and 15 bases separated the two germline ends. The CDR3 loop reads CASSLWGGGRNSGANVLTF. The CDR3 nucleotides are TGTGCCAGCAGTTTATGGGGGGGCGGCAGAAACTCTGGGGCCAACGTCCTGACTTTC.

The gene calls are TRBV5-1 and TRBJ2-7, with 10 positions matching TRBD2. CDR1 is SGHRS and CDR2 is YFSETQ in the germline V gene. V lost 4 bases and J lost 0; bases outside the gene matches: 7. CDR3 size: 16 residues. The CDR3 nucleotides read TGCGCCAGCAGCCAGACTAGCGGGCCCAGCTCCTACGAGCAGTACTTC. This translates into CASSQTSGPSSYEQYF. The whole variable domain, remainder taken from reference TRBV5-1 and TRBJ2-7, is KAGVTQTPRYLIKTRGQQVTLSCSPISGHRSVSWYQQTPGQGLQFLFEYFSETQRNKGNFPGRFSGRQFSNSRSEMNVSTLELGDSALYLCASSQTSGPSSYEQYFGPGTRLTVT.

This clonotype has a single count. The V call is TRBV5-4, the J call TRBJ2-7, with 8 nucleotides matching TRBD1. The CDR3 contains 14 residues. In germline, CDR1 is SGHNT, CDR2 YYREEE (reference sequence). The V and J ends lost 0 bases and 5 bases, in that order; junction bases with no gene match: 4. The CDR3 is CASSLETGVNEQYF. The CDR3 DNA sequence: TGTGCCAGCAGCTTGGAGACAGGGGTCAACGAGCAGTACTTC.

The chain couples TRBV10-2 to TRBJ2-3; D may match TRBD1 or TRBD2 (6 bases each). Germline CDR1 WSHSY, CDR2 SAAADI. V was trimmed by 10 bases and J by 0 bases, leaving 23 bases between them. This CDR3 is 17 amino acids long. CDR3 sequence reads: CATGGLPQGTSTDTQYF. The DNA for the CDR3 is TGCGCCACCGGGGGCCTACCCCAGGGAACTAGCACAGATACGCAGTATTTT.

The chain uses TRBV7-2 and TRBJ2-7; 9 bases align to TRBD1. Germline loops: CDR1 SGHTA, CDR2 FQGNSA. V trimming: 2 bases; J trimming: 0 bases; junction bases outside the gene matches: 8. This CDR3 comprises 17 residues. CDR3 protein: CASSLRGSTGGSYEQYF. The CDR3 DNA follows: TGTGCCAGCAGCTTAAGGGGGTCGACAGGGGGCTCCTACGAGCAGTACTTC. The whole variable domain, filled in from reference TRBV7-2 and TRBJ2-7, reads GAGVSQSPSNKVTEKGKDVELRCDPISGHTALYWYRQSLGQGLEFLIYFQGNSAPDKSGLPSDRFSAERTGGSVSTLTIQRTQQEDSAVYLCASSLRGSTGGSYEQYFGPGTRLTVT.